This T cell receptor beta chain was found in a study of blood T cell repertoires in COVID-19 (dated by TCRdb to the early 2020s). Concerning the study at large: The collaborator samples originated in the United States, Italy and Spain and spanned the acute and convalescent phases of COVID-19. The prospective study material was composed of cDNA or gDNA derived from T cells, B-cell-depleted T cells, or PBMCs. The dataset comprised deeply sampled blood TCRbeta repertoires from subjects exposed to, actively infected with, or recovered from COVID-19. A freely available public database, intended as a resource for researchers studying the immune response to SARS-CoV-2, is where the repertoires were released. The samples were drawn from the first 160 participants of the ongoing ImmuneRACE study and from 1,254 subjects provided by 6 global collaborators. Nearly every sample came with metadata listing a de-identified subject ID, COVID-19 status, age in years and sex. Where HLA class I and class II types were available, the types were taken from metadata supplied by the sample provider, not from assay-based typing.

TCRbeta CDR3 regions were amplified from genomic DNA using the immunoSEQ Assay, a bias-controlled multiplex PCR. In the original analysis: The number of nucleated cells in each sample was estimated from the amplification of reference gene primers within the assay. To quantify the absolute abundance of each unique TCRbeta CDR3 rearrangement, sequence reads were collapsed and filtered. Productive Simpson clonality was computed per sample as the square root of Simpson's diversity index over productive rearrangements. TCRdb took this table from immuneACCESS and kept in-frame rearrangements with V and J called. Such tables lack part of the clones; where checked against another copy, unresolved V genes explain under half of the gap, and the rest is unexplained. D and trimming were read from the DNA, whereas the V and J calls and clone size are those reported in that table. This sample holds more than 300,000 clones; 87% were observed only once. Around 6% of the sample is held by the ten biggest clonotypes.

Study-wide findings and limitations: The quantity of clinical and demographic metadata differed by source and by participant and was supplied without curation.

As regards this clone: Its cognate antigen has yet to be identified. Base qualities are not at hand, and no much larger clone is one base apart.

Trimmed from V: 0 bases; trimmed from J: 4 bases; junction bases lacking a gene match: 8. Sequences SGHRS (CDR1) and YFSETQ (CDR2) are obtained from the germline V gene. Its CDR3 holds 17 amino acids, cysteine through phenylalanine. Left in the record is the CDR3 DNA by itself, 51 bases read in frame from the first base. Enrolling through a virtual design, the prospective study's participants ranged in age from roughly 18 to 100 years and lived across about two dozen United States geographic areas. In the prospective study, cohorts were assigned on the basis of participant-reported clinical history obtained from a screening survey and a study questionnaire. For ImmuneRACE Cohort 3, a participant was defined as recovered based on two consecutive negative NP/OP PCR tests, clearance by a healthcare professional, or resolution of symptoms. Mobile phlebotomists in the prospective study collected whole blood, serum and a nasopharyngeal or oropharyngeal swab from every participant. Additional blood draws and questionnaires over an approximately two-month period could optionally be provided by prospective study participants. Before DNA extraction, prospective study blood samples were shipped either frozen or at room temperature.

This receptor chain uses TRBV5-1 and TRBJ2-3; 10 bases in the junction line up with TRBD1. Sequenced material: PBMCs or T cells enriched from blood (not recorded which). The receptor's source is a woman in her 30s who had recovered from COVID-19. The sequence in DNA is TGCGCCAGCAGCTTGGCTGGGACAGGGGATTCTGCAGATACGCAGTATTTT. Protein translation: CASSLAGTGDSADTQYF.